The clone carrying this T cell receptor beta chain was seen a few times. Its antigen is undetermined. Germline values: CDR1 MNHEY, CDR2 SVGAGI. The V segment lost 6 bases and the J segment 7 bases; nucleotides outside the gene matches: 11. CDR3 length: 15 amino acids. The sample originates from a study of molecular identifiers for immune sequencing clone quantification. Previously described methods with listed TCR primers produced the bulk TCR libraries. TCRdb re-analysed the PCR reads in MiXCR, keeping a single row per CDR3 protein. The sample shows about 640,000 distinct CDR3 sequences, roughly 21% of them seen only once. Overall study results and limits: Over 98% of effector molecules, yet under 1% of naive-cell molecules, were held by clones above 20 RNA copies. Spiked Jurkat TCR RNA equivalent to one cell reportedly surfaced among approximately 1.1 million naive cells. Barcode collisions between identical TCR molecules could shrink estimates of highly expanded clone sizes.

V usage is TRBV6-5 and J usage is TRBJ2-1; 8 bases agree with TRBD1. Specimen: naive CD8+ T cells from blood, with Jurkat cell RNA spiked in. Subset specified: FACS-sorted CD8+CD4-CCR7+CD45RA+ naive T cells. This receptor was taken from a human donor in good health. Some libraries in this study had Jurkat cell RNA spiked in. The CDR3 sequence is CASSSRDRFTNEQFF. For the CDR3, the DNA is TGTGCCAGCAGCAGTCGGGACAGGTTTACTAATGAGCAGTTCTTC.